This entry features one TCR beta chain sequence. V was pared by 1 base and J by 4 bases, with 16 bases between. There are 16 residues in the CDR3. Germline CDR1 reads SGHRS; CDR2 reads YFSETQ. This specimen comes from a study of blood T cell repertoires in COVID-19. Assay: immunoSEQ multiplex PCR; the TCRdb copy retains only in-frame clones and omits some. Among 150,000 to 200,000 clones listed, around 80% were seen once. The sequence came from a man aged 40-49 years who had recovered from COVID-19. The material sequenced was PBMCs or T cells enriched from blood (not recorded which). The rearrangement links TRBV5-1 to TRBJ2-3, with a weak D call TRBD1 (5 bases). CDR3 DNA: TGCGCCAGCAGCTTGCGCCCAAGGGGTGGCGCAGATACGCAGTATTTT. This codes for CASSLRPRGGADTQYF.